Listed below are T cell receptor beta chains from one sample, sequenced in a study of blood T cell repertoires in COVID-19. Using immunoSEQ multiplex PCR, the repertoire was profiled, and TCRdb retains in-frame clones only, with some absent. The sample has more than 70,000 clones, about 86% seen once. Sequences were obtained from peripheral blood. The receptor set was obtained from a man aged 60 to 69 with acute or convalescent COVID-19. The CDR3 runs from the conserved cysteine through the conserved F or W. The order of the fields is clone size, V gene, J gene, D gene, CDR3 protein, CDR3 DNA. A D gene is named only where the DNA matches it firmly. Clone sizes are given selectively: once, few, many, or a class where the clone is expanded.

>once|TRBV11-2|TRBJ2-5|TRBD2
CASSPRAGDQETQYF
TGTGCCAGCAGCCCCAGGGCGGGGGACCAAGAGACCCAGTACTTC
>NA|TRBV20-1|TRBJ1-5|NA
CSASSQSNQPQHF
TGCAGTGCTAGTTCGCAGAGCAATCAGCCCCAGCATTTT
>NA|TRBV2|TRBJ2-7|NA
CASSLERFSYEQYF
TGTGCCAGCAGCCTGGAGCGGTTCTCCTACGAGCAGTACTTC
>NA|TRBV27|TRBJ1-2|TRBD1
CASSPRQGNYYGYTF
TGTGCCAGCAGTCCTCGACAGGGGAACTACTATGGCTACACCTTC
>NA|TRBV27|TRBJ1-3|NA
CASSPQGSYGNTIYF
TGTGCCAGCAGTCCTCAGGGCTCGTATGGAAACACCATATATTTT
>NA|TRBV19|TRBJ1-1|TRBD1
CASRGQGRSEAFF
TGTGCCAGTAGGGGACAGGGACGGTCTGAAGCTTTCTTT
>few|TRBV27|TRBJ1-1|NA
CASSLGGVGNTEAFF
TGTGCCAGCAGTTTAGGGGGCGTTGGGAACACTGAAGCTTTCTTT
>NA|TRBV3-1/TRBV3-2|TRBJ1-2|NA
CASSQDRAGFPYYGYTF
TGTGCCAGCAGCCAAGATCGCGCAGGCTTTCCTTACTATGGCTACACCTTC
>NA|TRBV6-1|TRBJ1-2|TRBD1
CASSEFQGARGYTF
TGTGCCAGCAGTGAATTCCAGGGGGCGAGAGGCTACACCTTC
>NA|TRBV5-6|TRBJ2-7|NA
CASSLPGVRVNYEQYF
TGTGCCAGCAGCCTCCCAGGGGTGCGCGTCAACTACGAGCAGTACTTC
>once|TRBV19|TRBJ2-7|TRBD1
CASSIIGTGGAEQYF
TGTGCCAGTAGTATTATCGGGACAGGGGGTGCCGAGCAGTACTTC
>NA|TRBV3-1/TRBV3-2|TRBJ2-7|TRBD2
CASSRTSGPLLSYEQYF
TGTGCCAGCAGCCGAACTAGCGGGCCTTTACTCTCCTACGAGCAGTACTTC
>NA|TRBV2|TRBJ2-1|TRBD2
CASRPAASGGNNEQFF
TGTGCCAGCAGACCCGCGGCTAGCGGGGGGAACAATGAGCAGTTCTTC
>NA|TRBV5-6|TRBJ1-5|TRBD1
CASSFRGKNQPQHF
TGTGCCAGCAGCTTCAGGGGGAAGAATCAGCCCCAGCATTTT
>NA|TRBV28|TRBJ2-7|NA
CASSSSFEQYF
TGTGCCAGCAGTTCTAGCTTCGAGCAGTACTTC
>NA|TRBV20-1|TRBJ2-7|NA
CSASATVGREQYF
TGCAGTGCTAGTGCGACGGTGGGGAGGGAGCAGTACTTC
>NA|TRBV2|TRBJ2-1|NA
CASDQSSGPRGAEQFF
TGTGCCAGCGACCAATCTAGCGGCCCGAGGGGGGCGGAGCAGTTCTTC
>NA|TRBV27|TRBJ1-2|NA
CASSLGARLNYGYTF
TGTGCCAGCAGTTTAGGGGCCAGATTAAACTATGGCTACACCTTC
>once|TRBV29-1|TRBJ1-1|TRBD1
CSVEWDRGKTEAFF
TGCAGCGTTGAGTGGGACAGGGGGAAAACTGAAGCTTTCTTT
>NA|TRBV9|TRBJ1-2|TRBD1
CASSVAAQGNGYTF
TGTGCCAGCAGCGTAGCGGCACAGGGGAATGGCTACACCTTC